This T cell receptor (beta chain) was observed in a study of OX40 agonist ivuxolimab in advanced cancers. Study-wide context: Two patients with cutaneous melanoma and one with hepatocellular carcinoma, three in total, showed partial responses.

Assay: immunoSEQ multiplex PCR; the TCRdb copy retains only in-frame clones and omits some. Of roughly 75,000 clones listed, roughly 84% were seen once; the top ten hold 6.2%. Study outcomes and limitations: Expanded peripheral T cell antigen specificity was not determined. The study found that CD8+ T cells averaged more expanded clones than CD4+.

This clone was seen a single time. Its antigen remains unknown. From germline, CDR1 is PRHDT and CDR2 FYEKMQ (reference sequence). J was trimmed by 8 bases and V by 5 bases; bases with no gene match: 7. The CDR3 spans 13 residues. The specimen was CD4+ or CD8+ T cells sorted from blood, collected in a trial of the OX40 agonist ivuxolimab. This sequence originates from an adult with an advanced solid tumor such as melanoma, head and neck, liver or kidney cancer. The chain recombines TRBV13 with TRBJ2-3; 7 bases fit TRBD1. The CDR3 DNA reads TGTGCCAGCAGCGAGACAGGGTCTCGTACGCAGTATTTT. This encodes CASSETGSRTQYF.